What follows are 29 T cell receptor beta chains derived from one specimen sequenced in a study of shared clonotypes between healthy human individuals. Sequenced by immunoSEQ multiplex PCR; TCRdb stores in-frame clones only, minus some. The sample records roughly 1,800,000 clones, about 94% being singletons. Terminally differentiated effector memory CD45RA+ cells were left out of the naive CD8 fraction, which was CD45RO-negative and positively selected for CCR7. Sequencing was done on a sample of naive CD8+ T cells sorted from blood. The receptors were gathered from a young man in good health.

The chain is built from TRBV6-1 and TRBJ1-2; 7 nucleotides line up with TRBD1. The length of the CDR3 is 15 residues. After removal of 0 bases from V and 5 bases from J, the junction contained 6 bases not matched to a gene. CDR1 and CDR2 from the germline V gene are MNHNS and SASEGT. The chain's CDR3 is CASSEAVSTGYGYTF. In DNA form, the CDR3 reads TGTGCCAGCAGTGAAGCGGTATCGACAGGGTATGGCTACACCTTC.

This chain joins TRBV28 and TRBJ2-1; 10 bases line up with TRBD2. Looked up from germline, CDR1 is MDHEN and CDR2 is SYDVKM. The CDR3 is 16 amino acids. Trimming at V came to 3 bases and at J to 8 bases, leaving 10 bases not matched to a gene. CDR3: CASSFGSGGATDEQFF. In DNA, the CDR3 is TGTGCCAGCAGTTTTGGAAGCGGGGGGGCTACAGATGAGCAGTTCTTC.

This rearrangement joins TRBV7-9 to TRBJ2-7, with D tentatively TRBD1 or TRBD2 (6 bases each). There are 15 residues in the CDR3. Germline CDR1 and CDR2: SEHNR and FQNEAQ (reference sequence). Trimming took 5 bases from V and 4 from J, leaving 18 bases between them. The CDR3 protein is CASSPKWGASYEQYF. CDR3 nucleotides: TGTGCCAGCAGCCCTAAATGGGGGGCGAGTTACGAGCAGTACTTC.

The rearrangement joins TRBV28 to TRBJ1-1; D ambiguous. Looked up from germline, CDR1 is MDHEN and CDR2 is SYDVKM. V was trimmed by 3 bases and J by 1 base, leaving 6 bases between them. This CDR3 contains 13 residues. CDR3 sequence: CASSFNKNTEAFF. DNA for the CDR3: TGTGCCAGCAGTTTTAACAAGAACACTGAAGCTTTCTTT.

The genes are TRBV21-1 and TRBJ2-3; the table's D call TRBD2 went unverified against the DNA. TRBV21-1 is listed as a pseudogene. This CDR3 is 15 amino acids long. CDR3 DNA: TGTGCCAGCAGAGCTCCGTTTGCCCCCACAGATACGCAGTATTTT. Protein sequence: CASRAPFAPTDTQYF.

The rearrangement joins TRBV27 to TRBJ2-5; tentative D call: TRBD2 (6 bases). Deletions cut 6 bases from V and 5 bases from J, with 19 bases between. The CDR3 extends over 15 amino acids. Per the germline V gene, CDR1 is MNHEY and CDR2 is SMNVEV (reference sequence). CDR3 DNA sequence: TGTGCCAGCAGGGGTACCATGGAGGGGCGTGAGACCCAGTACTTC. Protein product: CASRGTMEGRETQYF.

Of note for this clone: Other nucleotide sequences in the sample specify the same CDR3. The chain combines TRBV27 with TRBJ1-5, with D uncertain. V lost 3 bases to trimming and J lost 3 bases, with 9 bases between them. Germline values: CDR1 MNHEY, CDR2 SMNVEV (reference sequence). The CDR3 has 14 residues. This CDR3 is CASSLGGPNQPQHF. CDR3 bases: TGTGCCAGCAGTTTGGGAGGCCCCAATCAGCCCCAGCATTTT.

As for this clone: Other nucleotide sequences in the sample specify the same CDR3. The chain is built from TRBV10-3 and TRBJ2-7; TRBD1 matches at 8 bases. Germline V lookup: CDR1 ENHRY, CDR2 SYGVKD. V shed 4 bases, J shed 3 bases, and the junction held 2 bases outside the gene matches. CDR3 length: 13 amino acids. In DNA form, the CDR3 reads TGTGCCATCAGTGTTGACAGGGGCTACGAGCAGTACTTC. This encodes CAISVDRGYEQYF.

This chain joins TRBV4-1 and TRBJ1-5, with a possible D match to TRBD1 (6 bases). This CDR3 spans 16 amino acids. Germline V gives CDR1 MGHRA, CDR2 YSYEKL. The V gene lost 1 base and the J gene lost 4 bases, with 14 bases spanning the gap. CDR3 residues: CASSQVGGQTNQPQHF. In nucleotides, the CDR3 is TGCGCCAGCAGCCAAGTCGGGGGGCAGACGAATCAGCCCCAGCATTTT.

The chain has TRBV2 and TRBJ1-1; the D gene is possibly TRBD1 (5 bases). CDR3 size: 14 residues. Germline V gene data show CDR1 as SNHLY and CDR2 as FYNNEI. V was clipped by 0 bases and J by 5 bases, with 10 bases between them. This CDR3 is CASSEAAGRTEAFF. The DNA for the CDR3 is TGTGCCAGCAGTGAAGCGGCAGGGAGGACTGAAGCTTTCTTT.

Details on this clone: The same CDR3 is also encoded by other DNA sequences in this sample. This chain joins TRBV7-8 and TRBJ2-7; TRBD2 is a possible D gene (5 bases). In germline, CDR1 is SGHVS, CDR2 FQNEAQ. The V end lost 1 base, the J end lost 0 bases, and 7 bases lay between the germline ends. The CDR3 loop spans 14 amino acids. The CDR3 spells CASSLEGSSYEQYF. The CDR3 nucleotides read TGTGCCAGCAGCTTAGAAGGGAGCTCCTACGAGCAGTACTTC.

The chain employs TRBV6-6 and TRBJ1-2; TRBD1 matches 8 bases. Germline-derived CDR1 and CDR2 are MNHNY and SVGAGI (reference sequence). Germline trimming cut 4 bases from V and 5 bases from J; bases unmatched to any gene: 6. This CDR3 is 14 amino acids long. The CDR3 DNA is TGTGCCAGCAGTTCTGGACAGGGCCATTATGGCTACACCTTC. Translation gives CASSSGQGHYGYTF.

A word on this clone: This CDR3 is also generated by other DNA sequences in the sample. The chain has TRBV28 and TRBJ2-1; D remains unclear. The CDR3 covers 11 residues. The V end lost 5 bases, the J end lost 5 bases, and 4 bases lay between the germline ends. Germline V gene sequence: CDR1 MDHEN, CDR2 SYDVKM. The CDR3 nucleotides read TGTGCCAGCAGTCTAAACAATGAGCAGTTCTTC. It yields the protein CASSLNNEQFF.

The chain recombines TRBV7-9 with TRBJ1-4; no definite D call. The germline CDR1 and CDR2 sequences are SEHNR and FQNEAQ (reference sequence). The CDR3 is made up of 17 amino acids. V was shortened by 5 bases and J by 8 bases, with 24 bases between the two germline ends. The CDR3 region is CASSPSLGSPKGEKLFF. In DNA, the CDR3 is TGTGCCAGCAGCCCCTCCCTCGGATCACCTAAAGGAGAAAAACTGTTTTTT.

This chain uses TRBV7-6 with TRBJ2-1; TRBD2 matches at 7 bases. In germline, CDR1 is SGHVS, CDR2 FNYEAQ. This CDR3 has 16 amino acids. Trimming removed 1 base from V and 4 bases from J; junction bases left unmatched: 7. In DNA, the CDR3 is TGTGCCAGCAGCTTAGATGCGAGCGGGGTTTACAATGAGCAGTTCTTC. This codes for CASSLDASGVYNEQFF.

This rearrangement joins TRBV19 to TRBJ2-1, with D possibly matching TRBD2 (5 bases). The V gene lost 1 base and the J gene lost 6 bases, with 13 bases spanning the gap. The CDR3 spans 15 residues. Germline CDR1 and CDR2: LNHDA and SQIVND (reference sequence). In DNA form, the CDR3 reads TGTGCCAGTAGTATAGTTGACGGGGTAGGCAATGAGCAGTTCTTC. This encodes CASSIVDGVGNEQFF.

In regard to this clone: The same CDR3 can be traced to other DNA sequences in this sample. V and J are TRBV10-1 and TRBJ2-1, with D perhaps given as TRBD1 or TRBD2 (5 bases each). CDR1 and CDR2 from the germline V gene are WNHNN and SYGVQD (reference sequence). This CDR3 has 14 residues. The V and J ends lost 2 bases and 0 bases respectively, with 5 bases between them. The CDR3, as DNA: TGCGCCAGCAGTGAGGGGGGCTCCTACAATGAGCAGTTCTTC. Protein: CASSEGGSYNEQFF.

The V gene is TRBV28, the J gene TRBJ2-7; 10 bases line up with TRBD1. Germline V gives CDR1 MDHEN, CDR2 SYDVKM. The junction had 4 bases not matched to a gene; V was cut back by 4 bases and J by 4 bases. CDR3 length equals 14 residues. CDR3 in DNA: TGTGCCAGCAGTTGGACAGGGGGAGAGTACGAGCAGTACTTC. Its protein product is CASSWTGGEYEQYF.

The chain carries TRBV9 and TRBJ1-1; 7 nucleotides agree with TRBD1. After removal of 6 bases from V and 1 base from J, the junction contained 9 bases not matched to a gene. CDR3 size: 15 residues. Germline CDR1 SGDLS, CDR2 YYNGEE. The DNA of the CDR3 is TGTGCCAGCACCCCAGGGGGGGCCGGGAACACTGAAGCTTTCTTT. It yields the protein CASTPGGAGNTEAFF.

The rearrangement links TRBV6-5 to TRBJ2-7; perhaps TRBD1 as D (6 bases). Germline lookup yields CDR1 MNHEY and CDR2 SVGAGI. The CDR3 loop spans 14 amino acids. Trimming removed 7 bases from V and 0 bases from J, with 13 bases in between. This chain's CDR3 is CASKEGHISYEQYF. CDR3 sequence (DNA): TGTGCCAGCAAAGAGGGACATATCTCCTACGAGCAGTACTTC.

The CDR3 region is CASSARTSGSPSDTQYF. CDR3 in DNA: TGTGCCAGCAGCGCTAGGACTAGCGGGAGCCCGTCAGATACGCAGTATTTT. The chain recombines TRBV9 with TRBJ2-3; TRBD2 matches 13 bases. The CDR3 runs 17 residues. Germline CDR1 is SGDLS and CDR2 is YYNGEE. V dropped 3 bases and J dropped 4; count of bases not matched to a gene: 8.

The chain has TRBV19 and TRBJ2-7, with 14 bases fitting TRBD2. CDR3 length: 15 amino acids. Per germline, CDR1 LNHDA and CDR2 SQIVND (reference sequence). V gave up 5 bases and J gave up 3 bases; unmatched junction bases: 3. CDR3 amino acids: CASSPGLAGVYEQYF. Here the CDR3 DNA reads TGTGCCAGTAGTCCGGGACTAGCGGGGGTCTACGAGCAGTACTTC.

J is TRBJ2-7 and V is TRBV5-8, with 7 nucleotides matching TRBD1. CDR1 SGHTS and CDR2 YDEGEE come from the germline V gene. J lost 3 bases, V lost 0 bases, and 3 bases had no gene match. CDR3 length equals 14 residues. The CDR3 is CASSLVGQYYEQYF. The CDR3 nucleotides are TGTGCCAGCAGCTTGGTGGGACAGTACTACGAGCAGTACTTC.

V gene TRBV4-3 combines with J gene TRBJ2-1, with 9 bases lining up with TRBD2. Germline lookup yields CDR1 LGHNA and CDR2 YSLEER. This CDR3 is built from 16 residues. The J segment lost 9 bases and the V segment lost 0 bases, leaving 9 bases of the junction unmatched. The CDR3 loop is CASSQDGASGTGEQFF. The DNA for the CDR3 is TGCGCCAGCAGCCAAGATGGGGCTAGCGGGACGGGTGAGCAGTTCTTC.

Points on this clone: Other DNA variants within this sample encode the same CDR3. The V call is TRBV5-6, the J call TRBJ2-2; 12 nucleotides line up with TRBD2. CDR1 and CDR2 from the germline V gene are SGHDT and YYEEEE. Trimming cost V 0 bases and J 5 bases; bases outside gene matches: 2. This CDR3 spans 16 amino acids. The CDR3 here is CASSLGLAGVTGELFF. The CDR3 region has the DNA TGTGCCAGCAGCTTGGGACTAGCGGGAGTTACCGGGGAGCTGTTTTTT.

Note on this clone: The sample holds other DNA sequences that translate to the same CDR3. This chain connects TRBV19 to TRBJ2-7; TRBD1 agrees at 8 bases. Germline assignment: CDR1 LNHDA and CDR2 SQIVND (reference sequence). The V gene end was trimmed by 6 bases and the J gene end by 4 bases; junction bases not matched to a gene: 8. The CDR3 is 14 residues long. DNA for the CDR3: TGTGCCAGTAGCCCCGGGACAGGAGATTACGAGCAGTACTTC. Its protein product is CASSPGTGDYEQYF.

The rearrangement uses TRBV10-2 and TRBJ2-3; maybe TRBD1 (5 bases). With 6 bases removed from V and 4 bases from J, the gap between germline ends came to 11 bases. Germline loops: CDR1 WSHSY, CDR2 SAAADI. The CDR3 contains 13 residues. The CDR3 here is CASRTDSPDTQYF. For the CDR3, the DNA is TGCGCCAGCAGGACAGATTCCCCAGATACGCAGTATTTT.

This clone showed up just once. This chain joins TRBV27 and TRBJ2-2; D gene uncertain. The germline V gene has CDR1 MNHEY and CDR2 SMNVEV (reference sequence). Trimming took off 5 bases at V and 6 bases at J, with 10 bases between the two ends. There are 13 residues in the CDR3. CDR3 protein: CASSPFNPGELFF. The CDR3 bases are TGTGCCAGCAGTCCCTTTAATCCCGGGGAGCTGTTTTTT.

Here the CDR3 reads CASSLTSIQPQHF. The CDR3 coding sequence is TGTGCCAGCAGTTTAACGTCGATTCAGCCCCAGCATTTT. The V and J genes are TRBV27 and TRBJ1-5; D unclear. Germline V gene lookup returns CDR1 MNHEY and CDR2 SMNVEV (reference sequence). V was clipped by 2 bases and J by 6 bases, with 8 bases between them. This CDR3 spans 13 amino acids.